Below, 24 T cell receptor beta chains from the same sample are listed, as sequenced in a study of human T cells and chemical hapten exposure. TCRdb redid the calling of the RACE reads with MiXCR, one entry per CDR3 protein. Here the sample spans over 70,000 distinct CDR3 sequences, around 10% being singletons. Time point specified: patch test 2, 6 weeks after DPC sensitization. Treatment described: therapeutic diphenylcyclopropenone sensitization with weekly scalp DPC. Sequencing used whole blood, obtained in connection with sensitization to the hapten diphenylcyclopropenone (DPC). The source is a man between 18 and 29 years old with alopecia areata. Some clones in this sample may be carry-over from other donors' samples.

The chain is built from TRBV11-1 and TRBJ2-1; 10 bases line up with TRBD1. Per germline, CDR1 SGHAT and CDR2 FQDESV (reference sequence). The CDR3 spans 13 residues. J gave up 8 bases and V 5 bases, and 3 bases lay outside the gene matches. DNA of the CDR3: TGTGCCAGCAGCAGACAGGGGGCCGATGAGCAGTTCTTC. It yields the protein CASSRQGADEQFF.

This sequence joins TRBV4-1 and TRBJ2-5; D is tentatively TRBD1 or TRBD2 (5 bases each). V was cut by 2 bases and J by 7 bases, with 17 bases left in between. The CDR3 loop spans 15 amino acids. Germline lookup yields CDR1 MGHRA and CDR2 YSYEKL. The CDR3 bases are TGCGCCAGCAGCCAATCCGAGGGGTTCGGCGGGACCCAGTACTTC. Translation gives CASSQSEGFGGTQYF.

The sample holds many counts of this clonotype. The J gene is TRBJ2-3, the V gene TRBV6-6; D may be TRBD2 (5 bases). Trimming took off 2 bases at V and 7 bases at J, with 13 bases between the two ends. Germline V gene lookup returns CDR1 MNHNY and CDR2 SVGAGI (reference sequence). This CDR3 is 14 amino acids long. This chain's CDR3 is CASSYASSKYTQYF. CDR3 sequence (DNA): TGTGCCAGCAGTTACGCCTCTAGCAAATATACGCAGTATTTT.

This clonotype was detected a few times. The chain recombines TRBV6-2 or TRBV6-3 with TRBJ2-5; 8 positions agree with TRBD1. The CDR3 has 17 residues. J lost 4 bases, V lost 0 bases, and 10 bases had no gene match. The germline gives CDR1 MNHEY, CDR2 SVGEGT. The CDR3 here is CASSYSTTGGWRETQYF. DNA for the CDR3: TGTGCCAGCAGTTACTCGACCACAGGGGGATGGAGAGAGACCCAGTACTTC.

This chain links TRBV5-6 with TRBJ2-3; D remains ambiguous. The CDR3 runs to 14 residues. The ends were cut back, 0 bases at V and 8 bases at J, with 13 bases in the middle. Germline V gene data show CDR1 as SGHDT and CDR2 as YYEEEE. The CDR3 coding sequence is TGTGCCAGCAGCTTGGCCGGAGTCTGGGGTACGCAGTATTTT. It specifies CASSLAGVWGTQYF.

This clonotype was recorded a few times. CDR3 in DNA: TGTGCCAGCAGCCACCGGACGCTCCCCTACAATGAGCAGTTCTTC. Protein product: CASSHRTLPYNEQFF. This chain connects TRBV7-3 to TRBJ2-1; D gene uncertain. Germline CDR1 and CDR2: SGHTA and FQGTGA. The CDR3 runs 15 residues. The V gene lost 5 bases and the J gene lost 2 bases, with 13 bases spanning the gap.

This clonotype was recorded at least ten times. This sequence joins TRBV29-1 and TRBJ1-2; D is undetermined. CDR3 length equals 9 residues. Germline CDR1 reads SQVTM; CDR2 reads ANQGSEA. V lost 4 bases, J lost 8 bases, and 5 bases lay in between. CDR3 protein: CSVVEGYTF. CDR3 bases: TGCAGCGTTGTAGAGGGCTACACCTTC. The entire variable domain, with the rest obtained from reference TRBV29-1 and TRBJ1-2, is as follows: SAVISQKPSRDICQRGTSLTIQCQVDSQVTMMFWYRQQPGQSLTLIATANQGSEATYESGFVIDKFPISRPNLTFSTLTVSNMSPEDSSIYLCSVVEGYTFGSGTRLTVV.

This clonotype showed up just a few times. The rearrangement links TRBV7-9 to TRBJ1-4; 10 nucleotides line up with TRBD1. The CDR3 extends over 15 amino acids. CDR1 SEHNR and CDR2 FQNEAQ come from the germline V gene (reference sequence). V lost 6 bases, J lost 8 bases, and 9 bases stayed unmatched. In DNA form, the CDR3 reads TGTGCCAGCAGAACCGGGACAGGGGCCTTAGAAAAACTGTTTTTT. Protein sequence: CASRTGTGALEKLFF.

A word on this clonotype: A much more abundant neighbour one base away suggests this may be a read error. This chain uses TRBV5-1 with TRBJ2-1; 7 bases map to TRBD1. Germline lookup yields CDR1 SGHRS and CDR2 YFSETQ. This CDR3 region has 17 residues. The CDR3 DNA reads TGCGTCAGCAAGCCAGTTTTAGGGGGCCTCACCTACAATGAGCAGTTCTTC. Its translation is CVSKPVLGGLTYNEQFF.

Ten or more counts support this clonotype. J is TRBJ2-1 and V is TRBV7-2, with 10 bases identical to TRBD2. This CDR3 has 18 residues. V was pared by 3 bases and J by 0 bases, with 8 bases of the junction left unmatched. Germline V gives CDR1 SGHTA, CDR2 FQGNSA. CDR3 bases: TGTGCCAGCAGCTTTTACCTAGCGGGGGACAGCTCCTACAATGAGCAGTTCTTC. It specifies CASSFYLAGDSSYNEQFF.

A few counts support this clonotype. The chain employs TRBV12-3 or TRBV12-4 and TRBJ1-2, with 8 bases fitting TRBD1. The length of the CDR3 is 15 residues. V gave up 7 bases and J gave up 4 bases; unmatched junction bases: 11. The CDR3 protein is CASIYSGGRSYGYTF. The CDR3 nucleotides are TGTGCCAGCATTTACTCAGGGGGCAGGTCCTATGGCTACACCTTC.

The table lists this clonotype with a few counts. The chain carries TRBV9 and TRBJ1-4; D call uncertain. CDR1 is SGDLS, CDR2 YYNGEE, per germline. The CDR3 is 15 amino acids. Trimming took off 3 bases at V and 4 bases at J, with 13 bases between the two ends. CDR3 in amino acids: CASSEQGGSNEKLFF. CDR3 nucleotide sequence: TGTGCCAGCAGCGAGCAAGGTGGAAGTAATGAAAAACTGTTTTTT.

At least ten counts were recorded for this clonotype. The gene calls are TRBV18 and TRBJ1-2; 11 bases line up with TRBD1. Trimming took 3 bases from V and 4 from J; bases not matched to a gene: 1. The CDR3 is made up of 14 amino acids. Germline CDR1 is KGHSH and CDR2 is LQKENI. Written as DNA, the CDR3 is TGTGCCAGCTCACCGGGACAGGGGGGCTATGGCTACACCTTC. Translating gives CASSPGQGGYGYTF.

This clonotype has only one observation. The J gene is TRBJ1-5, the V gene TRBV29-1, with 7 bases identical to TRBD1. This CDR3 region has 15 residues. Germline V CDR1 and CDR2: SQVTM, ANQGSEA. The V segment lost 6 bases and the J segment 0 bases; nucleotides outside the gene matches: 8. CDR3 in amino acids: CSVAQGPNSNQPQHF. The DNA of the CDR3 is TGCAGCGTCGCACAGGGGCCGAATAGCAATCAGCCCCAGCATTTT.

The sample holds many counts of this clonotype. V gene TRBV20-1 combines with J gene TRBJ1-5; D perhaps matches TRBD1 (6 bases). The CDR3 spans 15 residues. CDR1 is DFQATT, CDR2 SNEGSKA, per germline (reference sequence). V lost 1 base and J 4 bases, leaving 14 bases between the germline ends. CDR3: CSARVGTLQNQPQHF. The CDR3 DNA reads as TGCAGTGCTAGAGTAGGGACACTCCAGAATCAGCCCCAGCATTTT.

The chain uses TRBV9 and TRBJ1-2; D is perhaps TRBD1 (5 bases). CDR3 length: 14 residues. The ends were cut back, 4 bases at V and 7 bases at J, with 17 bases in the middle. Germline loops: CDR1 SGDLS, CDR2 YYNGEE. CDR3 sequence (DNA): TGTGCCAGCAGCCCGCAGGGAGTGATGGGTGGCTACACCTTC. It yields the protein CASSPQGVMGGYTF.

The chain joins TRBV5-4 to TRBJ1-2; TRBD1 might be the D (5 bases). Per the germline V gene, CDR1 is SGHNT and CDR2 is YYREEE (reference sequence). V was trimmed by 4 bases and J by 4 bases, leaving 17 bases between them. CDR3 length: 15 residues. CDR3 coding DNA: TGTGCCAGCAGCCCCGCAGGGTCTATATCCTATGGCTACACCTTC. It yields the protein CASSPAGSISYGYTF.

This clonotype was seen repeatedly, ten times or more. The CDR3 bases are TGTGCCAGCAGTGACACGGCAGGGGACACAGATACGCAGTATTTT. Encoded protein: CASSDTAGDTDTQYF. The chain uses TRBV6-4 and TRBJ2-3; D perhaps matches TRBD1 (6 bases). With 2 bases removed from V and 2 bases from J, the gap between germline ends came to 11 bases. CDR1 MRHNA and CDR2 SNTAGT come from the germline V gene. The CDR3 is made up of 15 amino acids.

The chain uses TRBV18 and TRBJ1-5, with a weak D call TRBD1 (5 bases). The V end lost 6 bases, the J end lost 8 bases, and 20 bases lay between the germline ends. Germline V lookup: CDR1 KGHSH, CDR2 LQKENI. The CDR3 is 15 amino acids. The CDR3 reads CASSGRKEGPKPQHF. CDR3 nucleotides: TGTGCCAGCTCGGGACGAAAGGAAGGACCAAAGCCCCAGCATTTT.

This clonotype was seen many times. The J gene is TRBJ2-7, the V gene TRBV6-6, with 7 bases identical to TRBD1. The CDR3 loop spans 14 amino acids. Trimming took 7 bases from V and 6 from J; bases not matched to a gene: 12. The germline V gene encodes CDR1 MNHNY and CDR2 SVGAGI (reference sequence). For the CDR3, the DNA is TGTGCCAGCACCGAGGGACAGTTGAATAGCGAGCAGTACTTC. It specifies CASTEGQLNSEQYF.

This clonotype has a handful of counts. This chain joins TRBV11-2 and TRBJ2-6, with D perhaps TRBD1 (5 bases). CDR1 and CDR2 (germline): SGHAT, FQNNGV. Trimming left V 5 bases short and J 2 bases short, with 13 bases between. The CDR3 has 16 amino acids. Written as DNA, the CDR3 is TGTGCCAGCAGCCCAAGCAGGGCCCCTGGGGCCAACGTCCTGACTTTC. Translation: CASSPSRAPGANVLTF.

This sequence joins TRBV20-1 and TRBJ2-3, with D possibly being TRBD1 or TRBD2 (6 bases each). CDR1 is DFQATT, CDR2 SNEGSKA, per germline (reference sequence). This CDR3 has 15 residues. Trimming took off 6 bases at V and 5 bases at J, with 21 bases between the two ends. The CDR3 reads CSAPRDTGVRDTQYF. The CDR3 DNA reads TGCAGTGCCCCGCGGGACACCGGAGTGAGAGATACGCAGTATTTT.

This clonotype was seen more than once but under ten times. The J gene is TRBJ2-5, the V gene TRBV7-3; D remains unclear. This CDR3 comprises 12 residues. CDR1 and CDR2 from the germline V gene are SGHTA and FQGTGA. V lost 5 bases to trimming and J lost 5 bases, with 9 bases between them. CDR3 sequence (DNA): TGTGCCAGCAGCCAAAATAAGGAGACCCAGTACTTC. This sequence encodes CASSQNKETQYF.

This clonotype was seen a few times. The chain has TRBV11-2 and TRBJ2-1; 10 bases line up with TRBD2. Germline V lookup: CDR1 SGHAT, CDR2 FQNNGV. CDR3 length equals 14 residues. V shed 3 bases, J shed 8 bases, and the junction held 4 bases outside the gene matches. In DNA form, the CDR3 reads TGTGCCAGCAGCTTCCTAGCGGGGGTCGATGAGCAGTTCTTC. Translation: CASSFLAGVDEQFF.